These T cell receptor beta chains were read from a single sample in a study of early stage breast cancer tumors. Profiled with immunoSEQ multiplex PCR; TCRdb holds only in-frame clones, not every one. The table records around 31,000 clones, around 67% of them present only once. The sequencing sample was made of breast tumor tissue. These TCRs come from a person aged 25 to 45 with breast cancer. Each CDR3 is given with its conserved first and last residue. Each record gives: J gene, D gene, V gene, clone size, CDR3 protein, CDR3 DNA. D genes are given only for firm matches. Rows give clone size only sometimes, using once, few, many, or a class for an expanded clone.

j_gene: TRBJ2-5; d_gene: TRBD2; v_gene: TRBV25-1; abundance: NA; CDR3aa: CASSDARTSGEETQYF; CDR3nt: TGTGCCAGCAGTGATGCCCGGACTAGCGGAGAAGAGACCCAGTACTTC
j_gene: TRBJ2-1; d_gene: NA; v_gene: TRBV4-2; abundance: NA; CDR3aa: CASSPLWAGARNEQFF; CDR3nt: TGTGCCAGCAGCCCGCTATGGGCGGGCGCGCGGAATGAGCAGTTCTTC
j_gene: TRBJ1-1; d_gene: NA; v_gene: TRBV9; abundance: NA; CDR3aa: CASSAYQTVEPEAFF; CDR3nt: TGTGCCAGCAGCGCTTACCAGACAGTTGAGCCTGAAGCTTTCTTT
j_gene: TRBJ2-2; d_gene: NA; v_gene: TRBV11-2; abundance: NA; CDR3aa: CASSLDSNTGELFF; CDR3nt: TGTGCCAGCAGCTTAGACAGTAACACCGGGGAGCTGTTTTTT
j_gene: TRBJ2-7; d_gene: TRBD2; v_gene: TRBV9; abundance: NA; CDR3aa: CASSVQGEGEQYF; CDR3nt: TGTGCCAGCAGCGTTCAAGGGGAGGGGGAGCAGTACTTC
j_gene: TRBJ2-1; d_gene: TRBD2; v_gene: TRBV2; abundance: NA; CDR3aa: CASRGLAGLNEQFF; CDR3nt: TGTGCCAGCAGAGGACTAGCGGGACTCAATGAGCAGTTCTTC
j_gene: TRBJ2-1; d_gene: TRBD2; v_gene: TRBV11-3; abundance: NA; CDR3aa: CASSLGGSGGSVDEQFF; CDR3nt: TGTGCCAGCAGCTTAGGGGGTAGCGGGGGAAGTGTGGATGAGCAGTTCTTC
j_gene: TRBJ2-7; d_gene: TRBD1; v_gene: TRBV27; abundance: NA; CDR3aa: CASSLGTGVYEQYF; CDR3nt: TGTGCCAGCAGTTTAGGGACAGGGGTTTACGAGCAGTACTTC
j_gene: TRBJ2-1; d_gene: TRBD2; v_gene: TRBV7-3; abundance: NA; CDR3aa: CASSLASGRAGGEQFF; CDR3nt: TGTGCCAGCAGCCTGGCCAGCGGGAGGGCCGGGGGTGAGCAGTTCTTC
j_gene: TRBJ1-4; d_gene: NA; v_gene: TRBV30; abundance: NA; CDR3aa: CGAPTPLNEKLFF; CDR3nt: TGCGGGGCCCCCACACCTCTTAATGAAAAACTGTTTTTT
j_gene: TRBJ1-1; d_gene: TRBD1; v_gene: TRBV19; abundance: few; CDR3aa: CASSLGQGANTEAFF; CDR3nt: TGTGCCAGTAGCCTCGGACAGGGGGCGAACACTGAAGCTTTCTTT
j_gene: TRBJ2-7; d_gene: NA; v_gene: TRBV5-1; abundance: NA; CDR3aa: CASSFEGRSYSYEQYF; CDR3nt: TGCGCCAGCAGCTTCGAGGGACGGAGTTATTCCTACGAGCAGTACTTC
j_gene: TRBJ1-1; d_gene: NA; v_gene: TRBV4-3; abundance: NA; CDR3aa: CASRQGLNTEAFF; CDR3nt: TGCGCCAGCAGACAGGGCCTGAACACTGAAGCTTTCTTT
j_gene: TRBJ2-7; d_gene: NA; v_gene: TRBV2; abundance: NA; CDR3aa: CASSEAIAERSQGQYF; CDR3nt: TGTGCCAGCAGTGAAGCTATAGCCGAACGAAGCCAGGGGCAGTACTTC
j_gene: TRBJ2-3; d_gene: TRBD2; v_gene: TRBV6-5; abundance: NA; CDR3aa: CASSWSGISTDTQYF; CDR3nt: TGTGCCAGCAGTTGGAGCGGGATTAGCACAGATACGCAGTATTTT
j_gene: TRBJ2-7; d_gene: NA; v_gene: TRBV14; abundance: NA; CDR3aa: CASSQLRVGAYEQYF; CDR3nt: TGTGCCAGCAGTCAACTTAGGGTTGGGGCCTACGAGCAGTACTTC
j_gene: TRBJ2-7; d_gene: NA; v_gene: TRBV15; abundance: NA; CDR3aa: CATSRDTGYEQYF; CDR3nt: TGTGCCACCAGCAGAGATACGGGCTACGAGCAGTACTTC
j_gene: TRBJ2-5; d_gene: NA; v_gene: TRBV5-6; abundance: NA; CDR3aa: CASSLSRQAQYF; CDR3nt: TGTGCCAGCAGCTTGAGTCGACAGGCCCAGTACTTC
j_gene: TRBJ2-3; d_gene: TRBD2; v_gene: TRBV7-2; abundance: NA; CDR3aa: CASSPRTSDTDTQYF; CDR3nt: TGTGCCAGCAGCCCCCGGACTAGCGACACAGATACGCAGTATTTT
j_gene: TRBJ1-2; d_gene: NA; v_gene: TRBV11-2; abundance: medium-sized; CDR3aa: CASSLIPDYGYTF; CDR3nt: TGTGCCAGCAGCTTAATCCCAGACTATGGCTACACCTTC
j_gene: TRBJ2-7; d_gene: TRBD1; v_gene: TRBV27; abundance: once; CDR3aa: CASSLGIGDRRYEQYF; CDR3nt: TGTGCCAGCAGTTTAGGGATTGGGGACAGGAGATACGAGCAGTACTTC
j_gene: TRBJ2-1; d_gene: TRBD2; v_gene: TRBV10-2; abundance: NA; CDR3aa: CASTVAGGRNEQFF; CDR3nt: TGCGCCAGCACTGTAGCGGGGGGTAGGAATGAGCAGTTCTTC
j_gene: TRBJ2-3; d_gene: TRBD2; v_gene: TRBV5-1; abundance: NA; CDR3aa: CASSARLAGTDTQYF; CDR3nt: TGCGCCAGCAGCGCCCGGCTAGCGGGTACAGATACGCAGTATTTT
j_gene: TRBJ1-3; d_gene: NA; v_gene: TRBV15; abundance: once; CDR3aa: CATRFDPGNTIYF; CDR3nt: TGTGCCACGCGCTTTGATCCTGGAAACACCATATATTTT
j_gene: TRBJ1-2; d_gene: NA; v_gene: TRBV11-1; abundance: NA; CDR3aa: CASSPVGGYGYTF; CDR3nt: TGTGCCAGCAGCCCCGTGGGGGGCTATGGCTACACCTTC
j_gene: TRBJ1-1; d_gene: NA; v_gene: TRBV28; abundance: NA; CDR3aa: CASSPHGLTSNTEAFF; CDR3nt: TGTGCCAGCAGTCCACACGGACTTACCTCGAACACTGAAGCTTTCTTT
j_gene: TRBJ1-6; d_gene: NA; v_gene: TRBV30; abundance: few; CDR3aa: CAWSRGQDNSPLHF; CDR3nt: TGTGCCTGGAGTCGGGGACAAGATAATTCACCCCTCCACTTT
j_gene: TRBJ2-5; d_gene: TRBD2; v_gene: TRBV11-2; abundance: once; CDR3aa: CASSLGTSGKETQYF; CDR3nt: TGTGCCAGCAGCTTAGGGACTAGCGGCAAAGAGACCCAGTACTTC
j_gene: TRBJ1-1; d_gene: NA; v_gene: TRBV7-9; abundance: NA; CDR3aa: CASSLPPGLNTEAFF; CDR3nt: TGTGCCAGCAGTCTTCCGCCAGGTTTGAACACTGAAGCTTTCTTT
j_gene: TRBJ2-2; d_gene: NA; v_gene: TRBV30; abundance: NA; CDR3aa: CAWRTWTNTGELFF; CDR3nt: TGTGCCTGGAGGACATGGACTAACACCGGGGAGCTGTTTTTT
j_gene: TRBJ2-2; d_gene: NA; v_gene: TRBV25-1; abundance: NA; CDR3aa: CASSMTGGGGELFF; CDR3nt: TGTGCCAGCAGTATGACGGGCGGAGGCGGGGAGCTGTTTTTT
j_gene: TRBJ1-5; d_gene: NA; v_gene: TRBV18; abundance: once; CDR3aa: CASSTGGEPQHF; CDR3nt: TGTGCCAGCTCAACCGGGGGTGAGCCCCAGCATTTT
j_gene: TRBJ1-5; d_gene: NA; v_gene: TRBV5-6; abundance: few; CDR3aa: CASSLLGTSNQPQHF; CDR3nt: TGTGCCAGCAGCCTGCTGGGGACTAGCAATCAGCCCCAGCATTTT
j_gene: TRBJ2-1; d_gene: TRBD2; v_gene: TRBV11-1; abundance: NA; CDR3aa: CASSLEGLAGEFF; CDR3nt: TGTGCCAGCAGCTTAGAGGGGCTAGCGGGAGAATTCTTC
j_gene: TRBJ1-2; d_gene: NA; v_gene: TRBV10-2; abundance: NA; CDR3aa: CASSEFTGGHYGYTF; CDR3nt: TGCGCCAGCAGTGAGTTTACGGGGGGGCACTATGGCTACACCTTC
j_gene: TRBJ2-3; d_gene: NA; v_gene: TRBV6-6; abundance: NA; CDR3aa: CASRPFTGIRDTQYF; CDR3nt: TGTGCCAGCAGACCCTTCACGGGGATCCGGGATACGCAGTATTTT
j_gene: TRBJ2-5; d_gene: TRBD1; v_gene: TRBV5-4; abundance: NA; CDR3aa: CASTLQGAEETQYF; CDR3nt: TGTGCCAGCACCTTACAGGGGGCGGAAGAGACCCAGTACTTC
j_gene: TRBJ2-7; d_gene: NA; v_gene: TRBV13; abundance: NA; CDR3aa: CASSLMEDVGREQYF; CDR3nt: TGTGCCAGCAGCTTAATGGAGGATGTGGGACGCGAGCAGTACTTC
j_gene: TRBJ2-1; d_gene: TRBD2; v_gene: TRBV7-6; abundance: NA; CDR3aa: CASSLDQGLVYNEQFF; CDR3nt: TGTGCCAGCAGCTTAGACCAGGGACTAGTCTACAATGAGCAGTTCTTC
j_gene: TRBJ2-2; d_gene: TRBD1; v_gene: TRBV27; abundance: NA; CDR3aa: CASIKSYRGYTGELFF; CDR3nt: TGTGCCAGCATCAAATCGTACAGGGGGTACACCGGGGAGCTGTTTTTT
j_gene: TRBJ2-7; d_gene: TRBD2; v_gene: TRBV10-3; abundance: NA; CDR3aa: CAIAGGHQSSPQYEQYF; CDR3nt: TGTGCCATCGCGGGGGGCCACCAATCCTCCCCACAGTACGAGCAGTACTTC
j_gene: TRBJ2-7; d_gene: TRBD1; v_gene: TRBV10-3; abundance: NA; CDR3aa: CAIRDQGAGSYEQYF; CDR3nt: TGTGCCATCAGGGACCAGGGGGCTGGGTCCTACGAGCAGTACTTC
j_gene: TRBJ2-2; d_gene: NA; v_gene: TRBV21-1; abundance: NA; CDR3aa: CASSKRRGRGDLVNGELFF; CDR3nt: TGTGCCAGCAGCAAAAGAAGGGGACGGGGGGATCTAGTTAACGGGGAGCTGTTTTTT
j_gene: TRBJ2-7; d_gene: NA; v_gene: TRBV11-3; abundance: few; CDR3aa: CASSLVGHEQYF; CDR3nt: TGTGCCAGCAGCTTAGTGGGGCACGAGCAGTACTTC
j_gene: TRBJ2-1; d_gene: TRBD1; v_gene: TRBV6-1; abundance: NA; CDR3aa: CASSWTGIGEQFF; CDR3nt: TGTGCCAGCAGTTGGACAGGGATAGGTGAGCAGTTCTTC
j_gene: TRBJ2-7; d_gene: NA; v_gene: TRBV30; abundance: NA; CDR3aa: CAWTGEGYEQYF; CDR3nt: TGTGCCTGGACAGGGGAGGGATACGAGCAGTACTTC
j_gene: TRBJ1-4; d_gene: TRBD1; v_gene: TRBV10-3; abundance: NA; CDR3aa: CAISDSGTGGAANEKLFF; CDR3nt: TGTGCCATCAGTGACTCCGGGACAGGGGGCGCGGCTAATGAAAAACTGTTTTTT
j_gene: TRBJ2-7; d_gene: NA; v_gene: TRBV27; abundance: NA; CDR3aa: CASSLRSGADYEQYF; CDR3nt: TGTGCCAGCAGTTTAAGGTCCGGGGCAGACTACGAGCAGTACTTC
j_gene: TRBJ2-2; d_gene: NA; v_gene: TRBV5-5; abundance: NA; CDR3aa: CASYAGELFF; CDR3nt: TGTGCCAGCTACGCCGGGGAGCTGTTTTTT
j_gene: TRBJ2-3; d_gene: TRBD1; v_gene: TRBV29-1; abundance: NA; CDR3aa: CSVEGQGKTDTQYF; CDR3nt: TGCAGCGTTGAGGGACAGGGTAAGACAGATACGCAGTATTTT
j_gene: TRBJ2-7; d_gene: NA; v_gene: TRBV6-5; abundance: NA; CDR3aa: CASSPLGSSYEQYF; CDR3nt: TGTGCCAGCAGCCCTCTGGGCAGCTCCTACGAGCAGTACTTC
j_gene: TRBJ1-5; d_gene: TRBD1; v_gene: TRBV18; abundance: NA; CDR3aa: CASSPTSGTGNQPQHF; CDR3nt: TGTGCCAGCTCACCCACCAGCGGGACAGGCAATCAGCCCCAGCATTTT